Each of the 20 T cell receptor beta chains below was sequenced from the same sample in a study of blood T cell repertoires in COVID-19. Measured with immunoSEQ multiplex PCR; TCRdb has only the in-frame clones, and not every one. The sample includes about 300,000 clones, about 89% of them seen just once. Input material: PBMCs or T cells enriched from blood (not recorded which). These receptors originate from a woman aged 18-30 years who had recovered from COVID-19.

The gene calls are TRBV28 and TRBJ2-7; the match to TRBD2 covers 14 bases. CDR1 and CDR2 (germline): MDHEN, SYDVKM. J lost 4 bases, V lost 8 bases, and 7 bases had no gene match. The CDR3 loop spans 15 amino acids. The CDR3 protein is CASLGLAGGPYEQYF. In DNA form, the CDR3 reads TGTGCCAGCCTAGGACTAGCGGGAGGACCTTACGAGCAGTACTTC.

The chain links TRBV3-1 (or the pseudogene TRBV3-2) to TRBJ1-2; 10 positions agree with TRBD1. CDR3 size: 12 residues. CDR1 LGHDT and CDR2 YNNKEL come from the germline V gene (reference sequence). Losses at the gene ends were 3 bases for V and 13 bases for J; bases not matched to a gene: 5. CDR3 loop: CASSQTGGLCTF. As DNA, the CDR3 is TGTGCCAGCAGCCAGACAGGGGGCCTCTGCACCTTC.

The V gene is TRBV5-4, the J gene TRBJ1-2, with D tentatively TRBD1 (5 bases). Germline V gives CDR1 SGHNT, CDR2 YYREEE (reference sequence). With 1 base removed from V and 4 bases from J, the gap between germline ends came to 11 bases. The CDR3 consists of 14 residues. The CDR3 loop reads CASSLSSGSYGYTF. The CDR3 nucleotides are TGTGCCAGCAGCTTGTCTTCAGGGTCCTATGGCTACACCTTC.

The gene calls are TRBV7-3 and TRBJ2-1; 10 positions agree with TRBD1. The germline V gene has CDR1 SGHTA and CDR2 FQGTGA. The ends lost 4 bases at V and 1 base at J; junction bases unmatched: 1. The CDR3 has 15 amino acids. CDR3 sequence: CASSWGQGSYNEQFF. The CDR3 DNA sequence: TGTGCCAGCAGCTGGGGACAGGGGTCCTACAATGAGCAGTTCTTC.

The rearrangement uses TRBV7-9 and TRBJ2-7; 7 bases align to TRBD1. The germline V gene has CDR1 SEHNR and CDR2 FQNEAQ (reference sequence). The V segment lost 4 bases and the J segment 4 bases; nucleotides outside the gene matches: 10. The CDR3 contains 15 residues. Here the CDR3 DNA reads TGTGCCAGCAGCTCCGTTACGGACAGGTGGTACGAGCAGTACTTC. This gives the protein CASSSVTDRWYEQYF.

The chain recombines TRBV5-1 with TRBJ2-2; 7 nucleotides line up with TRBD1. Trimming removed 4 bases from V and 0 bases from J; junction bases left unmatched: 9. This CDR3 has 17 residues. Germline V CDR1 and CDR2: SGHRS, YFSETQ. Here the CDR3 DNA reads TGCGCCAGCAGCACCGAGCCTCAGGGGGCGAACACCGGGGAGCTGTTTTTT. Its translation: CASSTEPQGANTGELFF.

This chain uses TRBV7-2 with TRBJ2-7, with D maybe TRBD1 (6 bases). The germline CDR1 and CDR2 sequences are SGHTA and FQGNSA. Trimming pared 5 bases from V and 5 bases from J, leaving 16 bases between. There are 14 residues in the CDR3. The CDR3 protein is CASSVRGGWDEQYF. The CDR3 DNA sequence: TGTGCCAGCAGCGTTAGAGGGGGATGGGACGAGCAGTACTTC.

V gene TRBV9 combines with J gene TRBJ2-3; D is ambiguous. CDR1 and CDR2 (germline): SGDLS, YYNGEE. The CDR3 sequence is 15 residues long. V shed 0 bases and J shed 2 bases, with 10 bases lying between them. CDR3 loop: CASSVGIQPTDTQYF. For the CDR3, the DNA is TGTGCCAGCAGCGTAGGAATACAGCCCACAGATACGCAGTATTTT.

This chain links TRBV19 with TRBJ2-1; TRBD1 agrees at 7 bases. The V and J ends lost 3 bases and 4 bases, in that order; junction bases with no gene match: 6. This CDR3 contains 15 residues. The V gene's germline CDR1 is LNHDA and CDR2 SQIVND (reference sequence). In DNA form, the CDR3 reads TGTGCCAGTAGTATCCAGATGGGACAGTACAATGAGCAGTTCTTC. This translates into CASSIQMGQYNEQFF.

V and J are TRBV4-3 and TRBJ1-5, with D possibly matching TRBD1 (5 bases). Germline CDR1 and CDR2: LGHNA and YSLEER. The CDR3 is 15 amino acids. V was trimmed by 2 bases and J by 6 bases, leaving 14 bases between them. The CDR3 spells CASSQTGGEFQPQHF. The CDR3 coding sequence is TGCGCCAGCAGCCAAACCGGGGGGGAGTTTCAGCCCCAGCATTTT.

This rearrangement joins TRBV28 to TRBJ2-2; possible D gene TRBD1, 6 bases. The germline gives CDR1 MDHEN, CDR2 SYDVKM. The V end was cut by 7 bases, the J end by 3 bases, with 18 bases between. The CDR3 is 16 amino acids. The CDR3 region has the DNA TGTGCCAGCAAGACCGCACAGGGTTGGTACACCGGGGAGCTGTTTTTT. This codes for CASKTAQGWYTGELFF. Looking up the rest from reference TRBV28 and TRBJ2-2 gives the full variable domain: DVKVTQSSRYLVKRTGEKVFLECVQDMDHENMFWYRQDPGLGLRLIYFSYDVKMKEKGDIPEGYSVSREKKERFSLILESASTNQTSMYLCASKTAQGWYTGELFFGEGSRLTVL.

The CDR3 DNA reads as TGTGCCAGCAGCTACGGCGGAGAAGCTTTCTTT. Translation: CASSYGGEAFF. This chain connects TRBV7-9 to TRBJ1-1; no firm D call. V lost 4 bases to trimming and J lost 8 bases, with 8 bases between them. Germline assignment: CDR1 SEHNR and CDR2 FQNEAQ (reference sequence). This CDR3 is built from 11 residues.

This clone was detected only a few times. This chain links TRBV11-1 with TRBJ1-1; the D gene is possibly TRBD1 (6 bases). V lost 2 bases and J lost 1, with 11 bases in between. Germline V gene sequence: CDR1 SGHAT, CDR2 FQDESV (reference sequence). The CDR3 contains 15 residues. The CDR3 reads CASSLLTGTNTEAFF. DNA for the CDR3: TGTGCCAGCAGCTTACTTACAGGGACGAACACTGAAGCTTTCTTT.

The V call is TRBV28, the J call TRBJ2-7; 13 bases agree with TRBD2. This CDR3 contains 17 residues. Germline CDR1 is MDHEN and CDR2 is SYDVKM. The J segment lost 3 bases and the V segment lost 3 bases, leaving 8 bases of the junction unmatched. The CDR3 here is CASSFVPGTSGVYEQYF. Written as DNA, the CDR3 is TGTGCCAGCAGTTTCGTTCCTGGGACTAGCGGGGTCTACGAGCAGTACTTC. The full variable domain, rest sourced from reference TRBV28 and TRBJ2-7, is DVKVTQSSRYLVKRTGEKVFLECVQDMDHENMFWYRQDPGLGLRLIYFSYDVKMKEKGDIPEGYSVSREKKERFSLILESASTNQTSMYLCASSFVPGTSGVYEQYFGPGTRLTVT.

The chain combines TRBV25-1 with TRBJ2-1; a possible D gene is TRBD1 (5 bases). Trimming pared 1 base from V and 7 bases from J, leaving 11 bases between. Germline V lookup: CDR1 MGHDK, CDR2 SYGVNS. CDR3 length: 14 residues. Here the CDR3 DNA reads TGTGCCAGCAGTGAATGGAAGGGGTGGAATGAGCAGTTCTTC. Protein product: CASSEWKGWNEQFF. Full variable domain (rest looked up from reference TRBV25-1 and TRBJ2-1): EADIYQTPRYLVIGTGKKITLECSQTMGHDKMYWYQQDPGMELHLIHYSYGVNSTEKGDLSSESTVSRIRTEHFPLTLESARPSHTSQYLCASSEWKGWNEQFFGPGTRLTVL.

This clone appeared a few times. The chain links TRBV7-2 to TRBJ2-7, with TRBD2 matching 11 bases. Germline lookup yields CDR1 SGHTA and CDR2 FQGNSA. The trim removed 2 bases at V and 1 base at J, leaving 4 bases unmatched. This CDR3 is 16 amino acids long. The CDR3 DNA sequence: TGTGCCAGCAGCTTATCAACTAGCGGGAGTTCCTACGAGCAGTACTTC. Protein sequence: CASSLSTSGSSYEQYF.

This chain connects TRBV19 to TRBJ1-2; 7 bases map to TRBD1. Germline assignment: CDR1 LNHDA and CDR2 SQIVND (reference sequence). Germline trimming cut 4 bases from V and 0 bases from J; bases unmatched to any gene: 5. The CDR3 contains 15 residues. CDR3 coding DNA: TGTGCCAGTAGTAGAGACAGGGAGGCTAACTATGGCTACACCTTC. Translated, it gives CASSRDREANYGYTF. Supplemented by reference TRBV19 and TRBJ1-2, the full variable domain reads DGGITQSPKYLFRKEGQNVTLSCEQNLNHDAMYWYRQDPGQGLRLIYYSQIVNDFQKGDIAEGYSVSREKKESFPLTVTSAQKNPTAFYLCASSRDREANYGYTFGSGTRLTVV.

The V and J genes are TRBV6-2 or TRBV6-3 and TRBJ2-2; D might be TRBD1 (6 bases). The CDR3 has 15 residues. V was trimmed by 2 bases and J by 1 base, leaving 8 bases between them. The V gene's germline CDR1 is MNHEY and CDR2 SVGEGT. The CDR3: CASSYQGRNTGELFF. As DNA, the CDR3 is TGTGCCAGCAGTTACCAGGGGCGGAACACCGGGGAGCTGTTTTTT.

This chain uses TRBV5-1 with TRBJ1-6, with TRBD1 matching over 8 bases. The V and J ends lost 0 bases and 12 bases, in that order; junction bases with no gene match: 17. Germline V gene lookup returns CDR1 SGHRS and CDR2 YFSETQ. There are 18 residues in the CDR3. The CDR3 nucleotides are TGCGCCAGCAGCTTGGACCCCCGGGACAGGACCCAATCTTTACCCCTCCACTTT. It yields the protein CASSLDPRDRTQSLPLHF. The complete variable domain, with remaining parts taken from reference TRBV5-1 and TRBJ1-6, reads KAGVTQTPRYLIKTRGQQVTLSCSPISGHRSVSWYQQTPGQGLQFLFEYFSETQRNKGNFPGRFSGRQFSNSRSEMNVSTLELGDSALYLCASSLDPRDRTQSLPLHFGNGTRLTVT.

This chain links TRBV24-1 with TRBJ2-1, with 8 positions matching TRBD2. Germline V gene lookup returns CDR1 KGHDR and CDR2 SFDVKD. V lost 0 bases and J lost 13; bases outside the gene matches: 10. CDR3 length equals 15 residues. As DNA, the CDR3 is TGTGCCACCAGTGATTTGGCGCCGGGACTAGGACTTCAGTTCTTC. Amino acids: CATSDLAPGLGLQFF.